The present entry profiles one T cell receptor (beta chain) with its context. Trimming removed 2 bases from V and 3 bases from J, with 7 bases in between. The CDR3 sequence is 13 residues long. This sample was included in a study of blood T cell repertoires in COVID-19. How the authors handled the data: Reference gene primer amplification gave estimated nucleated cell counts. Repertoires were generated with immunoSEQ multiplex PCR, while TCRdb's copy carries only in-frame clones and drops some. That table is the source of V, J and clone size, and D and trimming were worked out from the DNA. The repertoire holds 85,000 to 130,000 clones, 65% to 75% seen once, with less than 1% in the top ten.

This chain connects TRBV12-3 or TRBV12-4 to TRBJ1-2; D is ambiguous. The sequence was collected from a human donor with acute or convalescent COVID-19. The donor label of this sample is uncertain. The sequencing sample was made of peripheral blood. The CDR3 loop reads CASSLRRDYGYTF. Here the CDR3 DNA reads TGTGCCAGCAGTTTAAGGAGAGACTATGGCTACACCTTC.